A single sample gave rise to the 6 T cell receptor beta chains below, sequenced in a study of T cell responses to AZD1222 COVID-19 vaccine. This table comes from immunoSEQ multiplex PCR, and its TCRdb copy is limited to in-frame clones, with some not included. The sample carries 83,000 or so clones, roughly 90% recorded once. The material sequenced was peripheral blood, taken on day 0 of MenACWY control vaccination. The source of these receptors is an adult in good health.

The rearrangement uses TRBV6-5 and TRBJ1-2, with no clear D. The germline V and J ends were trimmed by 9 bases and 0 bases, with 14 bases remaining between them. This CDR3 has 14 amino acids. Per the germline V gene, CDR1 is MNHEY and CDR2 is SVGAGI. The CDR3, as DNA: TGTGCCAGTTATCCCACCATTCCTAACTATGGCTACACCTTC. It translates to CASYPTIPNYGYTF.

The gene calls are TRBV28 and TRBJ1-5, with unresolved D. CDR1 is MDHEN and CDR2 is SYDVKM in the germline V gene. Trimming took 1 base from V and 5 from J, leaving 12 bases between them. The CDR3 covers 15 residues. The CDR3 region is CASSLSDNFHQPQHF. The CDR3 coding sequence is TGTGCCAGCAGTTTATCTGACAATTTCCATCAGCCCCAGCATTTT.

The chain is built from TRBV27 and TRBJ2-1, with D unresolved. The CDR3 consists of 12 residues. Trimming took off 5 bases at V and 6 bases at J, with 8 bases between the two ends. Per germline, CDR1 MNHEY and CDR2 SMNVEV (reference sequence). The CDR3 DNA is TGTGCCAGCAGTCCCCACTCCAATGAGCAGTTCTTC. It specifies CASSPHSNEQFF.

This clone has only one observation. The chain links TRBV27 to TRBJ1-2; TRBD1 matches 10 bases. Germline V gene lookup returns CDR1 MNHEY and CDR2 SMNVEV (reference sequence). The CDR3 length is 16 residues. The ends lost 8 bases at V and 6 bases at J; junction bases unmatched: 15. CDR3 protein: CASASGTGEGPDGYTF. The CDR3 region has the DNA TGTGCCAGCGCCTCCGGGACAGGGGAGGGTCCCGATGGCTACACCTTC.

In its sample, this clone was seen a few times. V is TRBV28 and J is TRBJ1-5, with D perhaps TRBD1 (5 bases). V dropped 4 bases and J dropped 0 bases, with 10 bases sitting between them. The germline V gene has CDR1 MDHEN and CDR2 SYDVKM. The CDR3 loop spans 15 amino acids. The CDR3 sequence: CASSSGTASNQPQHF. DNA of the CDR3: TGTGCCAGCAGTTCCGGGACCGCTAGCAATCAGCCCCAGCATTTT. The variable domain in full, with the rest retrieved from reference TRBV28 and TRBJ1-5, is DVKVTQSSRYLVKRTGEKVFLECVQDMDHENMFWYRQDPGLGLRLIYFSYDVKMKEKGDIPEGYSVSREKKERFSLILESASTNQTSMYLCASSSGTASNQPQHFGDGTRLSIL.

This chain joins TRBV29-1 and TRBJ2-2; D gene ambiguous. Germline values: CDR1 SQVTM, CDR2 ANQGSEA. The length of the CDR3 is 12 residues. The germline V and J ends were trimmed by 2 bases and 5 bases, with 6 bases remaining between them. As DNA, the CDR3 is TGCAGCGTTGAACCGGTGACCGGGGAGCTGTTTTTT. Translating it yields CSVEPVTGELFF.